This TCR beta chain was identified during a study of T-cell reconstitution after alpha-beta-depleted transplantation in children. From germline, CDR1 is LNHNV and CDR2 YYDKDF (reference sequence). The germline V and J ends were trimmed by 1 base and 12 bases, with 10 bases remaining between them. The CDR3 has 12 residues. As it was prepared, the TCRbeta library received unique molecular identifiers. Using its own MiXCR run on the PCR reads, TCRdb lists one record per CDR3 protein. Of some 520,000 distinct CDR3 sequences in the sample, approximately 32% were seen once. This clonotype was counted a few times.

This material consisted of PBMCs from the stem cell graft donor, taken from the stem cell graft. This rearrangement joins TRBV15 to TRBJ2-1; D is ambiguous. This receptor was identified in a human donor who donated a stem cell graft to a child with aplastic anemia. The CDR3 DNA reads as TGTGCCACCAGCAGAGCCCTAGGACCGCAGTTCTTC. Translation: CATSRALGPQFF.